This TCR beta chain was sequenced in a study of control samples from healthy donors and cancer patients. Clones were read by immunoSEQ multiplex PCR, and TCRdb kept only the in-frame ones, dropping some. Of some 100,000 clones detected, roughly 93% appear once; the ten largest clones hold about 8.8%. Sequenced input: blood. The receptor comes from a man aged 18 to 30 in good health.

The CDR3 DNA sequence: TGTGCCAGTAGTATAGGACCCAGTGGGGCGCGGACTGAAGCTTTCTTT. Its translation is CASSIGPSGARTEAFF. The V gene is TRBV19, the J gene TRBJ1-1; TRBD1 might be the D (5 bases). There are 16 residues in the CDR3. The V and J ends lost 1 base and 5 bases respectively, with 17 bases between them. Germline V lookup: CDR1 LNHDA, CDR2 SQIVND (reference sequence).